This TCR beta chain emerged from a study of shared clonotypes between healthy human individuals. CDR3 size: 15 residues. V lost 4 bases and J lost 6; bases outside the gene matches: 8. The V gene's germline CDR1 is SNHLY and CDR2 FYNNEI. TCRdb's table, derived via immunoSEQ multiplex PCR, lists solely in-frame clones and lacks some. The table includes some 1.5 million clones, more than 95% detected once. Donors comprised only Caucasian adults living in Nashville, Tennessee. This chain joins TRBV2 and TRBJ1-5, with TRBD1 matching 8 bases. This TCR was recovered from a young man in good health. The material sequenced was naive CD4+ T cells sorted from blood. Subset noted: CD45RA+ positively selected. The CDR3 DNA is TGTGCCAGCAGTGGGGCAGGGGGCGGGGGTCAGCCCCAGCATTTT. This codes for CASSGAGGGGQPQHF.